This TCR beta chain is from a study of T-cell reconstitution after alpha-beta-depleted transplantation in children. During its preparation, the TCRbeta library received unique molecular identifiers. TCRdb reprocessed the PCR reads with MiXCR, giving one entry per CDR3 protein. In the table there are approximately 420,000 distinct CDR3 sequences, approximately 11% of which are singletons. The TCR originated in a human donor who donated a stem cell graft to a child with acute myeloid leukemia. The sample here was PBMCs from the stem cell graft donor, taken from the stem cell graft.

This CDR3 is CASSPSEGSSYNEQFF. The CDR3 DNA reads TGCGCCAGCAGCCCGTCGGAGGGCAGCTCCTACAATGAGCAGTTCTTC. The chain combines TRBV5-1 with TRBJ2-1; TRBD2 is a possible D gene (6 bases). Germline-derived CDR1 and CDR2 are SGHRS and YFSETQ. The CDR3 totals 16 residues. The V end lost 4 bases, the J end lost 0 bases, and 14 bases lay between the germline ends.